Detailed here is one T cell receptor beta chain. Its target is not known. An expansion of CD8+CD57+ cells by flow cytometry had been shown in patients chosen for sequencing. Patients were untreated when blood was sampled. The data were taken from a study of CD8+CD57+ T cells in acquired aplastic anemia. Study-level background: Sorted CD4+ plus CD8+ cells gave DNA averaging approximately 2.9 ug.

General study results and limits: Patients and controls shared 25 to 30 CD8+ CDR3 sequences, which appeared highly expressed in patients and within their immunodominant clones. No significant patient-versus-control difference appeared in CD8+ Simpson's diversity.

Germline V gene sequence: CDR1 SNHLY, CDR2 FYNNEI. V dropped 4 bases and J dropped 5 bases, with 9 bases sitting between them. CDR3 size: 13 residues. Template material for TCR beta VDJ and CDR3 profiling consisted of genomic DNA. A single record per CDR3 protein comes from TCRdb applying MiXCR to the reads. Of 170,000 or so distinct CDR3 sequences in the sample, 63% were seen once. The origin of this receptor is a human donor with aplastic anemia. The sequenced sample consisted of sorted CD4+, CD8+, or CD8+CD57+ T cells (not recorded which) from PBMCs. J is TRBJ1-5 and V is TRBV2; D is undetermined. CDR3 sequence: CASSAARHQPQHF. CDR3 DNA sequence: TGTGCCAGCAGTGCGGCCAGACATCAGCCCCAGCATTTT. The full variable domain, with the rest looked up from reference TRBV2 and TRBJ1-5, is EPEVTQTPSHQVTQMGQEVILRCVPISNHLYFYWYRQILGQKVEFLVSFYNNEISEKSEIFDDQFSVERPDGSNFTLKIRSTKLEDSAMYFCASSAARHQPQHFGDGTRLSIL.